Below, 19 T cell receptor beta chains from the same sample are listed, as sequenced in a study of vaccination effects on CD4 cells after COVID-19. Before sequencing took place, the ViraFEST assay used viral peptide pools to expand antigen-specific CD4+ T cells. It was after approximately 11 days of culture that CD4+ T cells were isolated. Nucleocapsid antibody tests were negative, and the vaccine recipients had no prior SARS-CoV-2 infection. These receptors are not linked to any known antigen. Clones were sequenced by immunoSEQ multiplex PCR, and TCRdb holds only the in-frame ones, with some missing. Altogether 65,000 to 90,000 clones are present, roughly 74% being singletons, with the ten largest covering under 3%. The material was CD4+ T cells from PBMCs cultured with HCoV-NL63 spike peptides, obtained before COVID-19 vaccination. The receptors derive from a human donor who received a COVID-19 vaccine.

This sequence joins TRBV5-1 and TRBJ1-3; D remains ambiguous. Trimming removed 7 bases at V and 0 bases at J, with 17 bases between. This CDR3 comprises 16 residues. Germline V gene lookup returns CDR1 SGHRS and CDR2 YFSETQ. CDR3 nucleotides: TGCGCCAGCTCCGAGGATCTGCCCCACTCTGGAAACACCATATATTTT. Translation gives CASSEDLPHSGNTIYF.

V and J are TRBV11-3 and TRBJ2-3, with TRBD1 as a possible D gene (5 bases). V lost 3 bases, J lost 4 bases, and 8 bases lay in between. From germline, CDR1 is SGHNT and CDR2 YENEEA. CDR3 length: 13 amino acids. CDR3 in DNA: TGTGCCAGCAGCTTCCCAGGGTCAGATACGCAGTATTTT. As protein: CASSFPGSDTQYF.

The chain recombines TRBV10-1 with TRBJ1-1; D may be TRBD1 (6 bases). The CDR3 consists of 14 residues. Germline assignment: CDR1 WNHNN and CDR2 SYGVQD (reference sequence). Trimming pared 3 bases from V and 4 bases from J, leaving 12 bases between. CDR3 sequence (DNA): TGCGCCAGCAGTGACGGGGGGCAGGGCACTGAAGCTTTCTTT. Translation: CASSDGGQGTEAFF.

V gene TRBV6-2 or TRBV6-3 combines with J gene TRBJ2-6; D could derive from TRBD1 or TRBD2 (5 bases each). CDR1 is MNHEY, CDR2 SVGEGT, per germline. Trimming left V 6 bases short and J 0 bases short, with 15 bases between. The CDR3 covers 17 residues. The CDR3 nucleotides are TGTGCCAGCAGCTCACCGGGGCCCCCCTCTGGGGCCAACGTCCTGACTTTC. Amino acids: CASSSPGPPSGANVLTF.

J is TRBJ1-6 and V is TRBV6-5; 10 nucleotides agree with TRBD1. Germline V gene sequence: CDR1 MNHEY, CDR2 SVGAGI. The V and J ends lost 5 bases and 10 bases, in that order; junction bases with no gene match: 5. The length of the CDR3 is 14 residues. The DNA for the CDR3 is TGTGCCAGCAGTAACGACAGGGGGCAATCACCCCTCCACTTT. Its protein product is CASSNDRGQSPLHF.

This clone has only one observation. The chain joins TRBV7-2 to TRBJ2-3; D is ambiguous. The CDR3 extends over 15 amino acids. Germline loops: CDR1 SGHTA, CDR2 FQGNSA. Deletions cut 5 bases from V and 2 bases from J, with 14 bases between. CDR3 nucleotide sequence: TGTGCCAGCAGCCCGAGGTTGGTTCCCACAGATACGCAGTATTTT. Translating gives CASSPRLVPTDTQYF.

This clone was picked up a small number of times. The chain uses TRBV2 and TRBJ2-2; D may match TRBD1 or TRBD2 (6 bases each). CDR1 and CDR2 (germline): SNHLY, FYNNEI. This CDR3 has 15 residues. The V end was cut by 1 base, the J end by 6 bases, with 12 bases between. The CDR3 coding sequence is TGTGCCAGCAGTGAAGGGGGGGCCTTGGCCGGGGAGCTGTTTTTT. Its translation is CASSEGGALAGELFF.

The J gene is TRBJ2-6, the V gene TRBV9, with 11 bases aligning to TRBD1. Trimming cost V 1 base and J 2 bases; bases outside gene matches: 5. Germline V CDR1 and CDR2: SGDLS, YYNGEE. The CDR3 covers 18 residues. Here the CDR3 reads CASSVRGTGGTGANVLTF. The CDR3 coding sequence is TGTGCCAGCAGCGTAAGGGGGACAGGGGGGACTGGGGCCAACGTCCTGACTTTC.

CDR3: CASSPLPIRGERNTIYF. CDR3 in DNA: TGTGCCAGCTCACCACTACCCATCCGGGGAGAGAGAAACACCATATATTTT. J is TRBJ1-3 and V is TRBV18; no clear D gene. The V gene lost 1 base and the J gene lost 5 bases, with 18 bases spanning the gap. There are 17 residues in the CDR3. The germline V gene has CDR1 KGHSH and CDR2 LQKENI.

The sample holds a few counts of this clone. V and J are TRBV6-6 and TRBJ2-7, with TRBD2 identical over 7 bases. CDR3 length equals 14 residues. Unmatched junction bases numbered 8, after V lost 5 bases and J lost 4 bases. The germline gives CDR1 MNHNY, CDR2 SVGAGI (reference sequence). CDR3 DNA sequence: TGTGCCAGCAGTCCCGCTGGGGGGGGATACGAGCAGTACGTC. Protein: CASSPAGGGYEQYV.

The V and J genes are TRBV28 and TRBJ1-2; 9 bases map to TRBD1. V was clipped by 3 bases and J by 8 bases; unmatched bases: 4. From germline, CDR1 is MDHEN and CDR2 SYDVKM. The CDR3 totals 13 residues. Here the CDR3 DNA reads TGTGCCAGCAGTTTGGGGACAGGGCGCGGCTACACCTTC. This sequence encodes CASSLGTGRGYTF.

This rearrangement joins TRBV13 to TRBJ2-2, with 9 nucleotides matching TRBD1. V shed 5 bases and J 3 bases; nucleotides not matched to a gene: 4. The CDR3 sequence is 15 residues long. Germline values: CDR1 PRHDT, CDR2 FYEKMQ (reference sequence). DNA for the CDR3: TGTGCCAGCAGCACCGGGACAGGGTACACCGGGGAGCTGTTTTTT. Protein sequence: CASSTGTGYTGELFF.

This chain links TRBV10-3 with TRBJ2-3; TRBD1 aligns across 8 bases. The V segment lost 2 bases and the J segment 5 bases; nucleotides outside the gene matches: 6. Germline V CDR1 and CDR2: ENHRY, SYGVKD. The CDR3 length is 15 residues. The CDR3 DNA sequence: TGTGCCATCAGTGAGGCGGGACAGGCGGGAGATACGCAGTATTTT. It codes for CAISEAGQAGDTQYF.

V and J are TRBV5-1 and TRBJ2-3, with no clear D. This CDR3 is 16 amino acids long. Per germline, CDR1 SGHRS and CDR2 YFSETQ. Trimming removed 1 base from V and 5 bases from J, with 17 bases in between. The CDR3 sequence: CASSLIPLGLEDTQYF. CDR3 nucleotides: TGCGCCAGCAGCTTGATTCCGTTAGGGCTAGAAGATACGCAGTATTTT.

The chain combines TRBV7-9 with TRBJ1-2; TRBD1 matches at 7 bases. V was pared by 6 bases and J by 8 bases, with 6 bases of the junction left unmatched. Germline V gene sequence: CDR1 SEHNR, CDR2 FQNEAQ (reference sequence). The CDR3 loop spans 12 amino acids. The CDR3 here is CASSPGTVGYTF. CDR3 sequence (DNA): TGTGCCAGCAGTCCGGGGACAGTCGGCTACACCTTC.

This clone was picked up a small number of times. The rearrangement joins TRBV19 to TRBJ1-1; 8 nucleotides align to TRBD1. Germline values: CDR1 LNHDA, CDR2 SQIVND (reference sequence). The J segment lost 3 bases and the V segment lost 10 bases, leaving 4 bases of the junction unmatched. This CDR3 is built from 12 residues. The CDR3: CATTDRDTEAFF. Here the CDR3 DNA reads TGTGCCACCACGGACAGGGACACTGAAGCTTTCTTT.

The chain has TRBV11-2 and TRBJ2-7; D call uncertain. The CDR3 has 14 amino acids. The germline V gene has CDR1 SGHAT and CDR2 FQNNGV. V was cut by 0 bases and J by 2 bases, with 8 bases left in between. The CDR3 sequence is CASSLDPGPYEQYV. CDR3 bases: TGTGCCAGCAGCTTAGATCCGGGCCCCTACGAGCAGTACGTC.

The V gene is TRBV7-8, the J gene TRBJ2-2, with D possibly being TRBD1 (6 bases). From germline, CDR1 is SGHVS and CDR2 FQNEAQ. The CDR3 is made up of 15 amino acids. V was clipped by 1 base and J by 4 bases, with 10 bases between them. CDR3 sequence: CASSLDRVGTGELFF. The CDR3 coding sequence is TGTGCCAGCAGCTTAGACAGGGTGGGCACCGGGGAGCTGTTTTTT.

The chain links TRBV12-3 or TRBV12-4 to TRBJ2-2; 7 bases map to TRBD1. The CDR3 is made up of 13 amino acids. After removal of 6 bases from V and 6 bases from J, the junction contained 4 bases not matched to a gene. CDR3: CASSRQGPGELFF. The DNA of the CDR3 is TGTGCCAGCAGCAGACAGGGCCCCGGGGAGCTGTTTTTT.